This T cell receptor beta chain was retrieved from a study of vaccination effects on CD4 cells after COVID-19. Study-wide results and limits: Marked clonal contraction was seen late after vaccination (in both infection- and vaccine-induced clones).

This clone was found once. Its antigen is not identified. The protocol was immunoSEQ multiplex PCR, while the TCRdb copy is restricted to in-frame clones and leaves out a portion. Counted here are roughly 27,000 clones, approximately 75% occurring once; the ten biggest clones make up about 10%. The CDR3 contains 15 residues. The V gene end was trimmed by 1 base and the J gene end by 5 bases; junction bases not matched to a gene: 8. Germline CDR1 SGHVS, CDR2 FQNEAQ. Antigen-specific CD4+ T cell clonotypes were called by their expansion after viral peptide-pool culture in ViraFEST. Isolating CD4+ T cells followed approximately 10 days of culture. Recipients of the vaccine had no prior SARS-CoV-2 infection and negative nucleocapsid antibodies.

The rearrangement links TRBV7-8 to TRBJ2-7, with 7 bases lining up with TRBD2. This TCR was sampled from a human donor who received a COVID-19 vaccine. The material sequenced was CD4+ T cells from PBMCs cultured with SARS-CoV-2 spike peptides, taken before COVID-19 vaccination. The CDR3 DNA reads as TGTGCCAGCAGCTTAGTTTCCTCCCGGGGGGACGAGCAGTACTTC. Amino acids: CASSLVSSRGDEQYF. Complete variable domain (other parts from reference TRBV7-8 and TRBJ2-7): GAGVSQSPRYKVAKRGQDVALRCDPISGHVSLFWYQQALGQGPEFLTYFQNEAQLDKSGLPSDRFFAERPEGSVSTLKIQRTQQEDSAVYLCASSLVSSRGDEQYFGPGTRLTVT.